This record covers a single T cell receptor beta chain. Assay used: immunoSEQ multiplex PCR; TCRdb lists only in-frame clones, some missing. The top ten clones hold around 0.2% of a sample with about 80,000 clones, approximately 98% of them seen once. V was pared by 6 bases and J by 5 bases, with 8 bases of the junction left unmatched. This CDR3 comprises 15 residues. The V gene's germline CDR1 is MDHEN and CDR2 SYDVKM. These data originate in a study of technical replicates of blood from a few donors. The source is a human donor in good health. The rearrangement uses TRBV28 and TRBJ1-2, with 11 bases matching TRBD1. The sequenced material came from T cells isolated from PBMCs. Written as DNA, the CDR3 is TGTGCCAGCAGAGGACAGGGGGCGCGGGGGTATGGCTACACCTTC. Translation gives CASRGQGARGYGYTF.